The 6 T cell receptor beta chains listed next were all sequenced from one sample in a study of CD8 T cells in Susac syndrome. An amount of RNA that ranged from roughly 0.45 to 1 ug was reverse transcribed with random hexamers. TCRdb passed the immunoSEQ multiplex PCR reads through MiXCR, listing each CDR3 protein once. The sample lists about 200,000 distinct CDR3 sequences, 95% occurring once. Sequencing used CD4+ T cells from PBMCs. The receptors were sampled from a human donor in good health.

The chain employs TRBV7-2 and TRBJ2-3, with D possibly being TRBD2 (6 bases). Germline V gives CDR1 SGHTA, CDR2 FQGNSA. The V gene lost 6 bases and the J gene lost 1 base, with 14 bases spanning the gap. This CDR3 contains 15 residues. In nucleotides, the CDR3 is TGTGCCAGCAGTGAGGTGGTAGCGGGCACAGATACGCAGTATTTT. Amino acid sequence: CASSEVVAGTDTQYF. The whole variable domain, filled in from reference TRBV7-2 and TRBJ2-3, reads GAGVSQSPSNKVTEKGKDVELRCDPISGHTALYWYRQSLGQGLEFLIYFQGNSAPDKSGLPSDRFSAERTGGSVSTLTIQRTQQEDSAVYLCASSEVVAGTDTQYFGPGTRLTVL.

The chain combines TRBV10-3 with TRBJ2-7; TRBD2 might be the D (5 bases). The CDR3 is made up of 13 amino acids. Germline assignment: CDR1 ENHRY and CDR2 SYGVKD. Trimming stripped 2 bases from V and 0 bases from J, with 5 bases between. DNA of the CDR3: TGTGCCATCAGTGAGGGGAGCTCCTACGAGCAGTACTTC. This translates into CAISEGSSYEQYF.

The DNA for the CDR3 is TGCAGTGCTAGAGATGGGGATCATCAGCCCCAGCATTTT. This codes for CSARDGDHQPQHF. The V gene is TRBV20-1, the J gene TRBJ1-5; D remains unclear. CDR3 size: 13 residues. Germline V gene lookup returns CDR1 DFQATT and CDR2 SNEGSKA (reference sequence). Trimming stripped 0 bases from V and 5 bases from J, with 8 bases between.

The V call is TRBV6-6, the J call TRBJ2-1; D not certain. The V end was cut by 4 bases, the J end by 10 bases, with 8 bases between. Germline lookup yields CDR1 MNHNY and CDR2 SVGAGI (reference sequence). The CDR3 has 11 residues. The CDR3 protein is CASSSSLEQFF. The CDR3 DNA follows: TGTGCCAGCAGTTCGTCCTTAGAGCAGTTCTTC.

The chain recombines TRBV20-1 with TRBJ2-3; D gene unclear. CDR1 and CDR2 (germline): DFQATT, SNEGSKA (reference sequence). This CDR3 contains 12 residues. Trimming removed 7 bases from V and 2 bases from J, with 10 bases in between. The CDR3 nucleotides read TGCAGTGTTGGCGCCTTCACAGATACGCAGTATTTT. The encoded protein is CSVGAFTDTQYF.

This chain connects TRBV6-5 to TRBJ1-1, with D possibly matching TRBD1 (6 bases). Between the trimmed V and J ends, which lost 4 bases and 4 bases, there was a span of 16 bases. The germline gives CDR1 MNHEY, CDR2 SVGAGI. The CDR3 consists of 15 residues. The CDR3 DNA reads as TGTGCCAGCAGTTTATTACAGGGCGGAGGCACTGAAGCTTTCTTT. Protein product: CASSLLQGGGTEAFF.